The clone carrying this TCR beta chain showed up many times. The antigen is not known. This sample is drawn from a study of T cells after yellow fever vaccination. V was clipped by 5 bases and J by 0 bases, with 11 bases between them. The CDR3 loop spans 14 amino acids. Germline CDR1 reads DFQATT; CDR2 reads SNEGSKA (reference sequence). Study-level points and caveats: Most primary-vaccination clones recurred post-booster (under 98% CD4, around 90% CD8). Researchers report a weaker secondary response that nonetheless peaked faster, day 5 versus 15.

TCR cDNA was made by 5'RACE template switching, adding a universal primer site and UMIs. One entry per CDR3 protein results from TCRdb running MiXCR on the 5' RACE reads. The table lists 300,000 to 350,000 distinct CDR3 sequences, around 4.5% of them singletons. Sample: PBMCs, taken 15 days after the yellow fever booster vaccination. The clonotype originates from a man between 18 and 29 years old who received the YFV17D yellow fever vaccine. The chain combines TRBV20-1 with TRBJ1-5; D ambiguous. The CDR3 is CSARRQFSNQPQHF. The CDR3 coding sequence is TGCAGTGCTCGACGACAATTTAGCAATCAGCCCCAGCATTTT.